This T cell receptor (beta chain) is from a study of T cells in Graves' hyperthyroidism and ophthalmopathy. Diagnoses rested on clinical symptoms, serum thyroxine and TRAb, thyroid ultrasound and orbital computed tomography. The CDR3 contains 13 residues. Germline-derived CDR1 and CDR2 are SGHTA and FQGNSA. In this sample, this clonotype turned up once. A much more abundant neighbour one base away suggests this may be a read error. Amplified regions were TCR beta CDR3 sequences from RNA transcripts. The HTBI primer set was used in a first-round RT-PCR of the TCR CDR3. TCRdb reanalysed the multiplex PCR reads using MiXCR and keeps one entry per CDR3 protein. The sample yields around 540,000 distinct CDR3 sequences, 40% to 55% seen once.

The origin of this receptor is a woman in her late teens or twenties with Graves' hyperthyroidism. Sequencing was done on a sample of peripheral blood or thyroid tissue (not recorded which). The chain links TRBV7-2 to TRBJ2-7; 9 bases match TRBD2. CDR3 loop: CASRTSGSYEQCF. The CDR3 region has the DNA TGTGCCAGCAGGACTAGCGGCTCCTACGAGCAGTGCTTC.